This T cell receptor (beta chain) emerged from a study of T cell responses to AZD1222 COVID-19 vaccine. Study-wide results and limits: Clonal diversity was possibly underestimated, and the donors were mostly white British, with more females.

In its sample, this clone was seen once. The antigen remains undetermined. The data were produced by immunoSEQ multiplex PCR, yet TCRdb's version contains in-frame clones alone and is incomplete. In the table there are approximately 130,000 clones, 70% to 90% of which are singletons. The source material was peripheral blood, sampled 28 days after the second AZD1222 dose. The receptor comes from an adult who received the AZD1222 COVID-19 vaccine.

In DNA form, the CDR3 reads TGTGCCAGTAGTGACGGGACAGGGGAGCATAATTCACCCCTCCACTTT. Translation: CASSDGTGEHNSPLHF. V usage is TRBV19 and J usage is TRBJ1-6, with 10 positions matching TRBD1. Germline V gene lookup returns CDR1 LNHDA and CDR2 SQIVND (reference sequence). This CDR3 has 16 residues. The junction had 6 bases not matched to a gene; V was cut back by 5 bases and J by 5 bases.